One and the same sample provided the 29 T cell receptor beta chains below, sequenced in a study of shared clonotypes between healthy human individuals (TCRdb year 2020). CD8 naive samples consisted of CD45RO-negative cells that were positively selected for CCR7, yielding a CD45RA+CCR7+ population without TemRA cells. The method behind the library was the immunoSEQ multiplex PCR assay. As stored in TCRdb, this immuneACCESS dataset retains in-frame rearrangements with V and J assigned. A fraction of the clones does not appear; measured against another copy, unresolved V genes explain less than half of the discrepancy, and the remainder lacks a known reason. The sample table shows some 2 million clones, and about 94% are seen once. Of the sample, more than 0.95% falls within the top ten clones. The sequencing sample was made of naive CD8+ T cells sorted from blood. This sample's cell subset or site label indicates: CD45RA+CCR7+. All receptors come from a man aged 18 to 35 in good health.

The chain is built from TRBV29-1 and TRBJ2-1; 8 positions agree with TRBD2. This CDR3 comprises 16 residues. Germline V gives CDR1 SQVTM, CDR2 ANQGSEA. J was trimmed by 3 bases and V by 1 base; bases with no gene match: 8. The CDR3 sequence is CSVEGHGTSLYNEQFF. CDR3 DNA sequence: TGCAGCGTTGAAGGGCATGGGACTAGTCTCTACAATGAGCAGTTCTTC.

The rearrangement uses TRBV27 and TRBJ1-2, with D possibly matching TRBD1 (5 bases). V was cut by 7 bases and J by 3 bases, with 18 bases left in between. The CDR3 runs 15 residues. Germline CDR1 MNHEY, CDR2 SMNVEV (reference sequence). This CDR3 reads CASKLTAVIDYGYTF. CDR3 bases: TGTGCCAGCAAGCTGACAGCCGTCATTGACTATGGCTACACCTTC.

With respect to this clone: Other DNA sequences in the sample encode the same CDR3. The chain has TRBV30 and TRBJ2-7; D is perhaps TRBD2 (5 bases). CDR1 and CDR2 from the germline V gene are GTSNPN and SVGIG (reference sequence). The V gene lost 0 bases and the J gene lost 3 bases, with 12 bases spanning the gap. The CDR3 totals 14 residues. CDR3 bases: TGTGCCTGGAGTGTGAGCCCGGGGAGCTACGAGCAGTACTTC. It yields the protein CAWSVSPGSYEQYF.

This clone was observed a few times. The rearrangement joins TRBV13 to TRBJ2-3, with 11 bases that match TRBD1. Germline V gives CDR1 PRHDT, CDR2 FYEKMQ (reference sequence). The length of the CDR3 is 14 residues. After removal of 4 bases from V and 4 bases from J, the junction contained 1 base not matched to a gene. Here the CDR3 reads CASSSGQGADTQYF. As DNA, the CDR3 is TGTGCCAGCAGCTCGGGACAGGGGGCAGATACGCAGTATTTT.

Regarding this clone: At the DNA level, this CDR3 is encoded by other sequences in the same sample as well. Here the CDR3 DNA reads TGTGCCAGCAGCTTAGTCCAGGGGGCCTACGAGCAGTACTTC. The encoded protein is CASSLVQGAYEQYF. The chain couples TRBV11-2 to TRBJ2-7, with TRBD1 identical over 7 bases. The trim removed 1 base at V and 2 bases at J, leaving 2 bases unmatched. This CDR3 has 14 residues. Germline V lookup: CDR1 SGHAT, CDR2 FQNNGV. Variable domain in full (rest from reference TRBV11-2 and TRBJ2-7): EAGVAQSPRYKIIEKRQSVAFWCNPISGHATLYWYQQILGQGPKLLIQFQNNGVVDDSQLPKDRFSAERLKGVDSTLKIQPAKLEDSAVYLCASSLVQGAYEQYFGPGTRLTVT.

The chain combines TRBV10-3 with TRBJ1-4; D is ambiguous. CDR1 and CDR2 (germline): ENHRY, SYGVKD. The CDR3 has 17 amino acids. The V end was cut by 0 bases, the J end by 4 bases, with 15 bases between. The CDR3 protein is CAISESINNSFNEKLFF. CDR3 DNA sequence: TGTGCCATCAGTGAGTCGATTAATAACAGTTTTAATGAAAAACTGTTTTTT.

This clone has just one count. V and J are TRBV9 and TRBJ2-3, with TRBD2 matching 8 bases. Germline values: CDR1 SGDLS, CDR2 YYNGEE. V was pared by 0 bases and J by 8 bases, with 2 bases of the junction left unmatched. The CDR3 sequence is 13 residues long. In DNA form, the CDR3 reads TGTGCCAGCAGCGTAGTGAGCGGGAGTACGCAGTATTTT. Its protein product is CASSVVSGSTQYF.

The V call is TRBV27, the J call TRBJ2-3, with TRBD2 matching over 7 bases. The CDR3 spans 14 residues. The ends lost 5 bases at V and 10 bases at J; junction bases unmatched: 12. Germline V gene data show CDR1 as MNHEY and CDR2 as SMNVEV (reference sequence). CDR3 DNA: TGTGCCAGCAGTGCCCGGGAGGCCCAAGGTGCGCAGTATTTT. The encoded protein is CASSAREAQGAQYF.

The chain links TRBV10-2 to TRBJ2-1, with TRBD2 identical over 8 bases. Losses at the gene ends were 0 bases for V and 8 bases for J; bases not matched to a gene: 6. CDR1 is WSHSY and CDR2 is SAAADI in the germline V gene. CDR3 length: 15 residues. CDR3 amino acids: CASSESRTSLDEQFF. The CDR3 coding sequence is TGCGCCAGCAGTGAGTCTAGGACTAGCCTCGATGAGCAGTTCTTC.

As DNA, the CDR3 is TGCGCCAGCAGCTCCGGGACACTGATTTCCTACGAGCAGTACTTC. It encodes CASSSGTLISYEQYF. The chain joins TRBV5-1 to TRBJ2-7; D is possibly TRBD1 (6 bases). The CDR3 consists of 15 residues. V gave up 3 bases and J gave up 1 base, with 14 bases separating them. The germline V gene has CDR1 SGHRS and CDR2 YFSETQ.

The rearrangement uses TRBV2 and TRBJ2-1; 12 bases match TRBD2. The trim removed 4 bases at V and 2 bases at J, leaving 3 bases unmatched. The CDR3 is 16 residues long. Germline CDR1 reads SNHLY; CDR2 reads FYNNEI. The CDR3 coding sequence is TGTGCCAGCAGTGTCCCTAGCGGGGGGGCCTACAATGAGCAGTTCTTC. It is translated as CASSVPSGGAYNEQFF.

This sequence joins TRBV5-4 and TRBJ1-3, with unresolved D. Germline V lookup: CDR1 SGHNT, CDR2 YYREEE (reference sequence). This CDR3 is built from 14 residues. Trimming cost V 4 bases and J 0 bases, with 8 bases left between them. CDR3 coding DNA: TGTGCCAGCAGCCTACAGAGCTCTGGAAACACCATATATTTT. This encodes CASSLQSSGNTIYF. Combining the CDR3 with reference TRBV5-4 and TRBJ1-3 gives the whole variable domain ETGVTQSPTHLIKTRGQQVTLRCSSQSGHNTVSWYQQALGQGPQFIFQYYREEENGRGNFPPRFSGLQFPNYSSELNVNALELDDSALYLCASSLQSSGNTIYFGEGSWLTVV.

The rearrangement uses TRBV28 and TRBJ2-7; D is unresolved. This CDR3 is 15 amino acids long. CDR1 MDHEN and CDR2 SYDVKM come from the germline V gene. Trimming took off 4 bases at V and 2 bases at J, with 15 bases between the two ends. The CDR3: CASSSLDTITYEQYF. CDR3 sequence (DNA): TGTGCCAGCAGTTCCCTCGACACTATAACCTACGAGCAGTACTTC.

The rearrangement links TRBV27 to TRBJ2-1; the D gene is possibly TRBD2 (7 bases). The CDR3 spans 16 residues. Germline CDR1 reads MNHEY; CDR2 reads SMNVEV (reference sequence). The germline V and J ends were trimmed by 5 bases and 7 bases, with 21 bases remaining between them. This chain's CDR3 is CASSHLLGGLGNEQFF. For the CDR3, the DNA is TGTGCCAGCAGTCACCTATTGGGGGGGCTGGGTAATGAGCAGTTCTTC.

The gene calls are TRBV7-9 and TRBJ2-1; D call uncertain. CDR1 is SEHNR, CDR2 FQNEAQ, per germline (reference sequence). The CDR3 totals 14 residues. The ends were cut back, 5 bases at V and 0 bases at J, with 8 bases in the middle. CDR3 protein: CASSPWVSYNEQFF. CDR3 coding DNA: TGTGCCAGCAGCCCCTGGGTCTCCTACAATGAGCAGTTCTTC.

The V gene is TRBV19, the J gene TRBJ2-7, with D uncertain. Trimming left V 5 bases short and J 2 bases short, with 7 bases between. CDR3 length equals 12 residues. The germline gives CDR1 LNHDA, CDR2 SQIVND (reference sequence). The CDR3 sequence is CASSQNPYEQYF. DNA for the CDR3: TGTGCCAGTAGTCAAAACCCCTACGAGCAGTACTTC.

V usage is TRBV9 and J usage is TRBJ2-5, with a weak D call TRBD2 (5 bases). CDR1 is SGDLS and CDR2 is YYNGEE in the germline V gene. This CDR3 has 12 residues. V was cut by 4 bases and J by 5 bases, with 9 bases left in between. CDR3 nucleotide sequence: TGTGCCAGCAGCCCAGAGGGCGAGACCCAGTACTTC. It encodes CASSPEGETQYF.

The chain joins TRBV7-9 to TRBJ2-7; TRBD2 agrees at 9 bases. Germline loops: CDR1 SEHNR, CDR2 FQNEAQ (reference sequence). This CDR3 comprises 17 residues. V lost 5 bases to trimming and J lost 1 base; unmatched junction nucleotides: 12. CDR3 protein: CASSLSHERGDSYEQYF. Here the CDR3 DNA reads TGTGCCAGCAGCCTTTCCCATGAGCGGGGGGATTCCTACGAGCAGTACTTC.

The sample holds one count of this clone. The J gene is TRBJ2-1, the V gene TRBV7-9; 8 positions match TRBD1. The junction had 8 bases not matched to a gene; V was cut back by 5 bases and J by 5 bases. CDR1 is SEHNR and CDR2 is FQNEAQ in the germline V gene (reference sequence). The CDR3 sequence is 15 residues long. DNA of the CDR3: TGTGCCAGCAGCCCTCGGCAGGGGGCGCACAATGAGCAGTTCTTC. This gives the protein CASSPRQGAHNEQFF.

This chain uses TRBV9 with TRBJ2-5; D possibly corresponds to TRBD2 (6 bases). Germline V gives CDR1 SGDLS, CDR2 YYNGEE. The V end was cut by 0 bases, the J end by 3 bases, with 12 bases between. CDR3 length: 15 amino acids. The CDR3 sequence: CASSVGASVEETQYF. The CDR3 DNA follows: TGTGCCAGCAGCGTAGGGGCTAGCGTAGAAGAGACCCAGTACTTC.

This sequence joins TRBV2 and TRBJ2-3; tentatively, D is TRBD1 (8 bases). The germline V gene has CDR1 SNHLY and CDR2 FYNNEI. V dropped 2 bases and J dropped 8 bases, with 14 bases sitting between them. This CDR3 has 14 amino acids. CDR3 nucleotides: TGTGCCAGCAGTGAAACAGGGGGGGGAGGTACGCAGTATTTT. Its protein product is CASSETGGGGTQYF. The full variable domain, with the rest looked up from reference TRBV2 and TRBJ2-3, is EPEVTQTPSHQVTQMGQEVILRCVPISNHLYFYWYRQILGQKVEFLVSFYNNEISEKSEIFDDQFSVERPDGSNFTLKIRSTKLEDSAMYFCASSETGGGGTQYFGPGTRLTVL.

The table lists this clone with a few counts. The sample has other DNA sequences that encode this CDR3 too. V and J are TRBV5-4 and TRBJ2-2; possibly TRBD2 for D (5 bases). V lost 4 bases to trimming and J lost 6 bases, with 7 bases between them. Germline values: CDR1 SGHNT, CDR2 YYREEE (reference sequence). The CDR3 has 12 amino acids. The CDR3 is CASSPGAGELFF. CDR3 bases: TGTGCCAGCAGCCCCGGGGCCGGGGAGCTGTTTTTT.

The chain links TRBV25-1 to TRBJ2-2, with D possibly matching TRBD2 (6 bases). The CDR3 is 11 residues long. Germline-derived CDR1 and CDR2 are MGHDK and SYGVNS. The V and J ends lost 6 bases and 13 bases respectively, with 12 bases between them. The CDR3 DNA sequence: TGTGCCAGCAGAACCGCAGCGGGGCTGTTTTTT. This translates into CASRTAAGLFF.

As regards this clone: This same CDR3 is encoded by further DNA sequences in the sample. The chain employs TRBV6-6 and TRBJ1-5; maybe TRBD1 (5 bases). Germline V gives CDR1 MNHNY, CDR2 SVGAGI (reference sequence). Trimming removed 0 bases at V and 4 bases at J, with 7 bases between. The length of the CDR3 is 14 residues. CDR3 sequence: CASSYSEGNQPQHF. CDR3 DNA sequence: TGTGCCAGCAGTTACTCCGAGGGGAATCAGCCCCAGCATTTT.

V is TRBV18 and J is TRBJ2-6, with unresolved D. Germline V gene lookup returns CDR1 KGHSH and CDR2 LQKENI. This CDR3 spans 18 amino acids. The V and J ends lost 1 base and 3 bases respectively, with 16 bases between them. This CDR3 is CASSPQNSRVFGANVLTF. The CDR3 DNA follows: TGTGCCAGCTCACCACAGAACTCCCGAGTGTTTGGGGCCAACGTCCTGACTTTC.

The chain combines TRBV6-1 with TRBJ2-2, with TRBD1 identical over 9 bases. Germline values: CDR1 MNHNS, CDR2 SASEGT. The CDR3 consists of 17 residues. The V and J ends lost 2 bases and 6 bases, in that order; junction bases with no gene match: 10. CDR3 coding DNA: TGTGCCAGCAGTGAATTCCGGACAGGGGCGCTCGCCGGGGAGCTGTTTTTT. Translated, it gives CASSEFRTGALAGELFF.

This clone came up once. CDR3 region: CASSSGGGGAPYEQYF. The CDR3 DNA reads TGTGCCAGCAGCTCCGGAGGGGGGGGAGCCCCCTACGAGCAGTACTTC. This chain uses TRBV7-9 with TRBJ2-7, with D perhaps matching TRBD2 (7 bases). CDR1 and CDR2 (germline): SEHNR, FQNEAQ (reference sequence). The CDR3 is 16 residues long. V was clipped by 4 bases and J by 2 bases, with 18 bases between them.

The rearrangement links TRBV15 to TRBJ2-1; 9 bases line up with TRBD1. Germline values: CDR1 LNHNV, CDR2 YYDKDF (reference sequence). Trimming cost V 5 bases and J 4 bases; bases outside gene matches: 0. There are 13 residues in the CDR3. Here the CDR3 reads CATSGTGYNEQFF. The CDR3 DNA follows: TGTGCCACCAGCGGGACAGGGTACAATGAGCAGTTCTTC.

The genes are TRBV27 and TRBJ2-3; D is uncertain. Trimming left V 7 bases short and J 5 bases short, with 7 bases between. CDR3 length: 11 residues. The germline V gene encodes CDR1 MNHEY and CDR2 SMNVEV (reference sequence). CDR3 DNA sequence: TGTGCCAGCACCTCGGGAGATACGCAGTATTTT. The encoded protein is CASTSGDTQYF.